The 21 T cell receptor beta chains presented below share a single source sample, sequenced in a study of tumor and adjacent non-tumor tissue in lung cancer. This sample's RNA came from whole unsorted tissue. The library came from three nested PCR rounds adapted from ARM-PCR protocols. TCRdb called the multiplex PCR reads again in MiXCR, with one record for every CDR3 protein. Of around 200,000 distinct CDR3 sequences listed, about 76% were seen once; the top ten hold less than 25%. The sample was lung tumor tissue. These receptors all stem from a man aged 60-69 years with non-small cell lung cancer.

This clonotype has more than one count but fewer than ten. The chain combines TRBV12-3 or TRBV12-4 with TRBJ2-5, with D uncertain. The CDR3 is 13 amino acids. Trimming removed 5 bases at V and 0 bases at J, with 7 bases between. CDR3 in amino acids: CASSSSNQETQYF. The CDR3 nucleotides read TGTGCCAGCAGTAGTTCCAACCAAGAGACCCAGTACTTC.

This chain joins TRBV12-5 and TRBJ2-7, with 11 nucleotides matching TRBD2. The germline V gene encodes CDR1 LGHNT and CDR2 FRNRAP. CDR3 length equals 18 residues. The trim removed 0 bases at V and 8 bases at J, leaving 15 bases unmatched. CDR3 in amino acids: CASGLVTGTSGRVYKQYF. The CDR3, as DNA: TGTGCTAGTGGTTTGGTAACGGGGACTAGCGGTAGGGTGTACAAGCAGTACTTC.

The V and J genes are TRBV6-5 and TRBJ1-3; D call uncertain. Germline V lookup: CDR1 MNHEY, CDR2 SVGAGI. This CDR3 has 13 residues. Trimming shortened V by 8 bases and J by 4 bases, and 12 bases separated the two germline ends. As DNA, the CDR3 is TGTGCCAGCTCAGGAAACGAAGGAAACACCATATATTTT. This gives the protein CASSGNEGNTIYF.

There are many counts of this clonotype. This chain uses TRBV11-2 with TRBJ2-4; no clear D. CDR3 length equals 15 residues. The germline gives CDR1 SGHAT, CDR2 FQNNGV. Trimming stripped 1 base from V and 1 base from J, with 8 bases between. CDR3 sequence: CASSLVVGAKNIQYF. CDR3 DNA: TGTGCCAGCAGCTTAGTAGTAGGGGCCAAAAACATTCAGTACTTC.

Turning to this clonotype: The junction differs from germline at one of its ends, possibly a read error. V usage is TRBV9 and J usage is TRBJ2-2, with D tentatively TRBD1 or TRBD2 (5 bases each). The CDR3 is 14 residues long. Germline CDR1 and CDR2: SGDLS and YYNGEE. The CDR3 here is CVSRAGVGTGELFF. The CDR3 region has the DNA TGTGTAAGCAGGGCCGGGGTCGGCACCGGGGAGCTCTTTTTT.

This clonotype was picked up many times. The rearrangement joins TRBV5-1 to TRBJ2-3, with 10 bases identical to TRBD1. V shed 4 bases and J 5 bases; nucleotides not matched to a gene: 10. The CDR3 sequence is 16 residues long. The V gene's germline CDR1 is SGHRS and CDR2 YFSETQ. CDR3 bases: TGCGCCAGCAGCGCGACAGGGGGCGCTTGGAAAGATACGCAGTATTTT. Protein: CASSATGGAWKDTQYF.

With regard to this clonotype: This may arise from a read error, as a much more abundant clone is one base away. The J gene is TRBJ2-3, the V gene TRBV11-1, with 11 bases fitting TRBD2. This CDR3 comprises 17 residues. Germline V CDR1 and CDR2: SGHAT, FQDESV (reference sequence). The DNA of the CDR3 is TGTGCCAGCAACTTAGTTGGGACTAGCGGTAGCACAGATACGCAGTATTTT. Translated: CASNLVGTSGSTDTQYF. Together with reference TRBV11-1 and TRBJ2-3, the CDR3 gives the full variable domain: EAEVAQSPRYKITEKSQAVAFWCDPISGHATLYWYRQILGQGPELLVQFQDESVVDDSQLPKDRFSAERLKGVDSTLKIQPAELGDSAMYLCASNLVGTSGSTDTQYFGPGTRLTVL.

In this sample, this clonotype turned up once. Here the CDR3 reads CSAMLMSKEQFF. The CDR3, as DNA: TGCAGTGCTATGTTAATGTCTAAAGAACAGTTCTTC. The chain carries TRBV20-1 and TRBJ2-1; unclear D gene. V was trimmed by 4 bases and J by 13 bases, leaving 17 bases between them. The germline gives CDR1 DFQATT, CDR2 SNEGSKA (reference sequence). The CDR3 is 12 amino acids.

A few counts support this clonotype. The CDR3 sequence: CASSLGIREVETQYF. CDR3 nucleotides: TGTGCCAGCAGCCTAGGAATCCGTGAGGTGGAGACCCAGTACTTC. The chain has TRBV11-2 and TRBJ2-5; D gene unclear. The germline CDR1 and CDR2 sequences are SGHAT and FQNNGV. V was cut by 5 bases and J by 5 bases, with 18 bases left in between. The CDR3 loop spans 15 amino acids.

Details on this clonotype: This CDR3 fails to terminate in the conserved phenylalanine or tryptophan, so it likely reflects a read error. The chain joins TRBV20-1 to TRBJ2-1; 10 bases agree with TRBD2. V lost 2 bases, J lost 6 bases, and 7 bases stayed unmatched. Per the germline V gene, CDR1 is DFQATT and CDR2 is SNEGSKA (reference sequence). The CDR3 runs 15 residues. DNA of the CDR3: TGCAGTGCTAGACATAGCGGGAGGTCGGGCAATGAGCAGTTCATC. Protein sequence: CSARHSGRSGNEQFI.

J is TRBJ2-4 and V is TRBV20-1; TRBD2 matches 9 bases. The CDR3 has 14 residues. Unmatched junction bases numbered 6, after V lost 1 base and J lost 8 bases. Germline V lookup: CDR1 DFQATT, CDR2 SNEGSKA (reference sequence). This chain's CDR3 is CSARGLAGPHIQYF. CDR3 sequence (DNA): TGCAGTGCTAGAGGCCTAGCGGGGCCACACATTCAGTACTTC.

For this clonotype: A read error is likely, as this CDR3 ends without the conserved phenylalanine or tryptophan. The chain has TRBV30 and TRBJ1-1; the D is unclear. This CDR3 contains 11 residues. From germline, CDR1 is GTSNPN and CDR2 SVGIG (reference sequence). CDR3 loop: CVWTAGTSAFS. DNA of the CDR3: TGTGTCTGGACCGCTGGTACCTCTGCTTTCTCT.

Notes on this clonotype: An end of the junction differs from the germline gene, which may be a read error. The CDR3 loop is CASSDRDSSFERYF. DNA for the CDR3: TGTGCCAGCAGCGACCGGGACAGCAGTTTCGAGCGGTACTTT. The chain has TRBV11-1 and TRBJ2-7; 7 nucleotides match TRBD1. Germline-derived CDR1 and CDR2 are SGHAT and FQDESV (reference sequence). The CDR3 sequence is 14 residues long. Full variable domain (rest looked up from reference TRBV11-1 and TRBJ2-7): EAEVAQSPRYKITEKSQAVAFWCDPISGHATLYWYRQILGQGPELLVQFQDESVVDDSQLPKDRFSAERLKGVDSTLKIQPAELGDSAMYLCASSDRDSSFERYFGPGTRLTVT.

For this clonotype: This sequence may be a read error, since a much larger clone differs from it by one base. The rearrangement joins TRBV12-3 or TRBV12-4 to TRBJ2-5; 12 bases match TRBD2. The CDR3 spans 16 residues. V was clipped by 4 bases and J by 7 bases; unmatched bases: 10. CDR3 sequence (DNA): TGTGCCAGCAGTTCCACGACTAGCGGGAGTACCGTGACCCAGTACTTC. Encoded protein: CASSSTTSGSTVTQYF.

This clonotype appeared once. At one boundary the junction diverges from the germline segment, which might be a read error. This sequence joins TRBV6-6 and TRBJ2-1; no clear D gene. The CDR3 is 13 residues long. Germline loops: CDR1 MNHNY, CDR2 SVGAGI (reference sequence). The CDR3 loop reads CASRWNMFNEQFF. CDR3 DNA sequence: TGCGCCAGCAGATGGAACATGTTCAATGAGCAGTTCTTC.

The CDR3 region has the DNA TGTGCCAGCAAACAAGGGGCGAGGAGGAGTGAAGCTTTCTTT. As protein: CASKQGARRSEAFF. This chain connects TRBV5-4 to TRBJ1-1; a possible D gene is TRBD1 (5 bases). CDR3 length: 14 amino acids. Trimming cost V 6 bases and J 7 bases, with 19 bases left between them. Per the germline V gene, CDR1 is SGHNT and CDR2 is YYREEE (reference sequence).

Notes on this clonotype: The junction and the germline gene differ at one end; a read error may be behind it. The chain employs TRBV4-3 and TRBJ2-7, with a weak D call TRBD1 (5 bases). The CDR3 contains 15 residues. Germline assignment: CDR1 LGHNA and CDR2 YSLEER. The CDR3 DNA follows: TGCACCAGCAGCCAAGATTATCAGGGCTCCTACGAGCAGTACTTT. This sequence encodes CTSSQDYQGSYEQYF.

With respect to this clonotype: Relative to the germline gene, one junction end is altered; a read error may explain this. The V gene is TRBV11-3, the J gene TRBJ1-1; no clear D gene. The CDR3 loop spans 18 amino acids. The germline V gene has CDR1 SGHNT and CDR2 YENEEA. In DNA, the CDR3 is TGTGCCAGTAGCTTAGATGGATTCGTCGGGCAGACGAACACTGAAGCTTTCTTT. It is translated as CASSLDGFVGQTNTEAFF.

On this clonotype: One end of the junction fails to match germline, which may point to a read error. The CDR3 DNA reads TGTGCCATCAGCCAAGATCAGGGGCGAAGGTTGAACACTGAAGCTTTCTTT. Protein: CAISQDQGRRLNTEAFF. The J gene is TRBJ1-1, the V gene TRBV4-2, with D possibly TRBD1 on 6 matching bases. Germline V lookup: CDR1 LGHNA, CDR2 YNFKEQ. CDR3 length: 17 amino acids.

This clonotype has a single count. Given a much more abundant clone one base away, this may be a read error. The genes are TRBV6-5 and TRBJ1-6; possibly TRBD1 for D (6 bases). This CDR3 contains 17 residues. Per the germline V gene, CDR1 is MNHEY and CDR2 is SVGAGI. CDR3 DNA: TGTGCCAACAGTCGGACAGTTCATAACTCCTATAATTCACCCCTCCACTTT. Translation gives CANSRTVHNSYNSPLHF.

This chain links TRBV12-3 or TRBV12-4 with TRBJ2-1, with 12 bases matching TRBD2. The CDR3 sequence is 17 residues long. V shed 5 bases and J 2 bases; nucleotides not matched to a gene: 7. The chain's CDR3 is CASSLTSGGRTYNEQFF. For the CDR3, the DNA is TGTGCCAGCAGTCTGACTAGCGGGGGCCGGACCTACAATGAGCAGTTCTTC.